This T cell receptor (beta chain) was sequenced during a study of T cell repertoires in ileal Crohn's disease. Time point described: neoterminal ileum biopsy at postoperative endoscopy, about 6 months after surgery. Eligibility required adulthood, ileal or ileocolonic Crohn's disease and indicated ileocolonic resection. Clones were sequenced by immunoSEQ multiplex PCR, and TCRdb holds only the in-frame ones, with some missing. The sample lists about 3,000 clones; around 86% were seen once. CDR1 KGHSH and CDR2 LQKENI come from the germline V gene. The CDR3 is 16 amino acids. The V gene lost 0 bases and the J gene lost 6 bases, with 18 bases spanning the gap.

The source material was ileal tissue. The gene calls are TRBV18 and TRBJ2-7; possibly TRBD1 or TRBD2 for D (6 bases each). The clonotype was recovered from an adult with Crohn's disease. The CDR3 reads CASSPPGGTGTGEQYF. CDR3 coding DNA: TGTGCCAGCTCACCACCCGGGGGCACTGGCACTGGCGAGCAGTACTTC.